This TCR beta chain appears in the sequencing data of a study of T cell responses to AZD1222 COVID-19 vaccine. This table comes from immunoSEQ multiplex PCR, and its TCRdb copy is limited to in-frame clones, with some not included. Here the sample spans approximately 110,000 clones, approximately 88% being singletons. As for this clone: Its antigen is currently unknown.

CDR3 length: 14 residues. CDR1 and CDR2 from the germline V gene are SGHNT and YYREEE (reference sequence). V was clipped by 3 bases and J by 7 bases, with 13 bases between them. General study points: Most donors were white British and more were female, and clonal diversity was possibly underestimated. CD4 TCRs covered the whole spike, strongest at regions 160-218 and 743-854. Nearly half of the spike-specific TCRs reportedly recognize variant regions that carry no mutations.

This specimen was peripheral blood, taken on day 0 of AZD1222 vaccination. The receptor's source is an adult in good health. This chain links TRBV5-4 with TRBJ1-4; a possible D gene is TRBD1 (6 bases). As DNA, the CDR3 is TGTGCCAGCAGCTCCCCTGGGGGCGGTGAAAAACTGTTTTTT. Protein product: CASSSPGGGEKLFF.